A single sample is the source of the 8 T cell receptor beta chains below, sequenced in a study of T cell repertoires in cytomegalovirus infection. TCRdb reprocessed the reads via MiXCR and lists one record per CDR3 protein. The sample yields about 740,000 distinct CDR3 sequences, roughly 36% seen once. Input material: PBMCs. These receptors were collected from a human donor in good health (CMV status not recorded). Some clones in this sample may be carry-over from other donors' samples.

V gene TRBV28 combines with J gene TRBJ1-1; TRBD1 might be the D (6 bases). V was pared by 8 bases and J by 0 bases, with 16 bases between. Per germline, CDR1 MDHEN and CDR2 SYDVKM. The length of the CDR3 is 15 residues. CDR3 bases: TGTGCCAGCTCTCCGACAGGAACCATGAACACTGAAGCTTTCTTT. This gives the protein CASSPTGTMNTEAFF. Based on the CDR3 plus reference TRBV28 and TRBJ1-1, the full variable domain is DVKVTQSSRYLVKRTGEKVFLECVQDMDHENMFWYRQDPGLGLRLIYFSYDVKMKEKGDIPEGYSVSREKKERFSLILESASTNQTSMYLCASSPTGTMNTEAFFGQGTRLTVV.

This sequence joins TRBV7-6 and TRBJ2-3; possible D gene TRBD1, 6 bases. This CDR3 has 13 residues. Germline loops: CDR1 SGHVS, CDR2 FNYEAQ. V lost 7 bases to trimming and J lost 2 bases, with 10 bases between them. CDR3 residues: CASTTGPTDTQYF. The CDR3, as DNA: TGTGCCAGCACAACAGGGCCCACAGATACGCAGTATTTT.

The V and J genes are TRBV7-9 and TRBJ2-3; TRBD2 matches 9 bases. Per germline, CDR1 SEHNR and CDR2 FQNEAQ (reference sequence). V dropped 5 bases and J dropped 0; count of bases not matched to a gene: 6. This CDR3 is 16 amino acids long. The CDR3, as DNA: TGTGCCAGCAGCACGCGGACTAGCGTCAGCACAGATACGCAGTATTTT. This codes for CASSTRTSVSTDTQYF.

V and J are TRBV6-1 and TRBJ1-6, with D possibly being TRBD1 (6 bases). The CDR3 is 15 residues long. CDR1 and CDR2 (germline): MNHNS, SASEGT. V was clipped by 5 bases and J by 10 bases, with 18 bases between them. This CDR3 reads CASSRSGTNLSPLHF. The CDR3 region has the DNA TGTGCCAGCAGTCGAAGCGGGACAAACTTATCACCCCTCCACTTT.

This clonotype was counted once. A much larger clone is a single base away; this may be a read error. The chain has TRBV27 and TRBJ1-2; D gene unclear. The CDR3 length is 13 residues. CDR1 is MNHEY and CDR2 is SMNVEV in the germline V gene (reference sequence). CDR3 region: CSSSSRSGYGYTF. The CDR3 DNA reads as TGTTCCAGCAGTTCGAGGTCGGGCTATGGCTACACCTTC.

The chain employs TRBV20-1 and TRBJ2-1; 7 nucleotides agree with TRBD2. The CDR3 covers 14 residues. Germline V gene data show CDR1 as DFQATT and CDR2 as SNEGSKA (reference sequence). The V and J ends lost 3 bases and 4 bases, in that order; junction bases with no gene match: 6. In DNA, the CDR3 is TGCAGTGCTAGGAAAACTAGCGCGTACAATGAGCAGTTCTTC. Amino acid sequence: CSARKTSAYNEQFF.

Turning to this clonotype: A read error is possible here, since a much larger clone lies one base away. V usage is TRBV7-2 and J usage is TRBJ1-6; D unclear. The CDR3 contains 16 residues. Germline assignment: CDR1 SGHTA and CDR2 FQGNSA. CDR3 in DNA: TGTGCCAGCAAAGGCGGCCCGAGCTCCTTTAATTCACCCCTCCACTTT. It is translated as CASKGGPSSFNSPLHF.

This clonotype was detected a few times. The chain links TRBV29-1 to TRBJ2-3; D uncertain. The germline V gene encodes CDR1 SQVTM and CDR2 ANQGSEA. This CDR3 contains 11 residues. V lost 7 bases and J 6 bases, leaving 11 bases between the germline ends. CDR3 nucleotide sequence: TGCAGCGCAAAAGAGCTGGATACGCAGTATTTT. Its translation: CSAKELDTQYF.